The next 23 T cell receptor beta chains were all read from a single sample in a study of T-cell memory formation after mild COVID-19. TCRdb ran MiXCR on the 5' RACE reads and lists one entry per CDR3 protein. This repertoire shows 300,000 to 400,000 distinct CDR3 sequences, more than 20% found once; its top ten account for under 15%. Sequencing was performed on PBMCs or a T cell subset sorted from them (not recorded which). The receptors shown here come from an adult woman who had mild COVID-19 (a few samples of this study predate the infection). Cell type and time point are not known.

This clonotype showed up just a few times. The chain is built from TRBV2 and TRBJ2-1, with D possibly called TRBD1 or TRBD2 (5 bases each). The V end lost 8 bases, the J end lost 1 base, and 15 bases lay between the germline ends. The CDR3 is 15 amino acids. Germline CDR1 and CDR2: SNHLY and FYNNEI. The DNA of the CDR3 is TGTGCCAGCGGGTCGAGGGACCGTTCCTACAATGAGCAGTTCTTC. Amino acid sequence: CASGSRDRSYNEQFF.

V gene TRBV7-9 combines with J gene TRBJ2-1; no definite D call. CDR3 length: 15 residues. Per the germline V gene, CDR1 is SEHNR and CDR2 is FQNEAQ (reference sequence). Trimming removed 0 bases from V and 0 bases from J, with 6 bases in between. The CDR3 loop is CASSLAISSYNEQFF. DNA of the CDR3: TGTGCCAGCAGCTTAGCGATAAGCTCCTACAATGAGCAGTTCTTC. Full variable domain (rest looked up from reference TRBV7-9 and TRBJ2-1): DTGVSQNPRHKITKRGQNVTFRCDPISEHNRLYWYRQTLGQGPEFLTYFQNEAQLEKSRLLSDRFSAERPKGSFSTLEIQRTEQGDSAMYLCASSLAISSYNEQFFGPGTRLTVL.

This clonotype has more than one count but fewer than ten. This chain uses TRBV6-6 with TRBJ2-7; the match to TRBD1 covers 10 bases. Germline values: CDR1 MNHNY, CDR2 SVGAGI (reference sequence). After removal of 4 bases from V and 6 bases from J, the junction contained 9 bases not matched to a gene. The CDR3 has 15 amino acids. The CDR3 region has the DNA TGTGCCAGCAGTTTTCCCGACAGGGGGCTATTCGAGCAGTACTTC. Translating gives CASSFPDRGLFEQYF.

The chain links TRBV24-1 to TRBJ2-7; D ambiguous. Germline V gives CDR1 KGHDR, CDR2 SFDVKD. The CDR3 covers 12 residues. Trimming left V 5 bases short and J 0 bases short, with 4 bases between. The CDR3: CATSGNSYEQYF. CDR3 in DNA: TGTGCCACCAGTGGGAACTCCTACGAGCAGTACTTC.

The CDR3 is CAWIRRGSEQYF. The CDR3 bases are TGTGCCTGGATCAGAAGGGGTTCCGAGCAGTACTTC. The chain couples TRBV30 to TRBJ2-7; the D gene is possibly TRBD1 (5 bases). This CDR3 has 12 amino acids. V was cut by 4 bases and J by 6 bases, with 13 bases left in between. CDR1 is GTSNPN, CDR2 SVGIG, per germline (reference sequence).

J is TRBJ1-3 and V is TRBV9; D is unclear. Germline loops: CDR1 SGDLS, CDR2 YYNGEE. Deletions cut 0 bases from V and 2 bases from J, with 6 bases between. The CDR3 totals 14 residues. DNA for the CDR3: TGTGCCAGCAGCGTAGATCGAACTGGAAACACCATATATTTT. Its translation is CASSVDRTGNTIYF.

The chain links TRBV6-2 or TRBV6-3 to TRBJ2-3, with 9 bases fitting TRBD2. The CDR3 has 16 residues. The V segment lost 7 bases and the J segment 4 bases; nucleotides outside the gene matches: 12. CDR1 and CDR2 from the germline V gene are MNHEY and SVGEGT. The CDR3 reads CASISGTSPKADTQYF. The CDR3, as DNA: TGTGCCAGCATCTCCGGGACTAGCCCGAAGGCAGATACGCAGTATTTT.

In this sample, this clonotype turned up a few times. The J gene is TRBJ2-1, the V gene TRBV6-4, with 10 nucleotides matching TRBD2. Germline CDR1 reads MRHNA; CDR2 reads SNTAGT. The CDR3 has 15 residues. Trimming at V came to 5 bases and at J to 6 bases, leaving 7 bases not matched to a gene. The CDR3, as DNA: TGTGCCAGCAGTTTTAGCGGGGGGAGCCCCAATGAGCAGTTCTTC. Its translation: CASSFSGGSPNEQFF.

J is TRBJ1-2 and V is TRBV29-1; 7 bases line up with TRBD1. Germline CDR1 is SQVTM and CDR2 is ANQGSEA. The CDR3 consists of 11 residues. The CDR3 here is CSTDRVDGYTF. CDR3 bases: TGCAGTACTGACAGGGTAGATGGCTACACCTTC. Based on the CDR3 plus reference TRBV29-1 and TRBJ1-2, the full variable domain is SAVISQKPSRDICQRGTSLTIQCQVDSQVTMMFWYRQQPGQSLTLIATANQGSEATYESGFVIDKFPISRPNLTFSTLTVSNMSPEDSSIYLCSTDRVDGYTFGSGTRLTVV.

The rearrangement links TRBV14 to TRBJ2-2; 7 bases map to TRBD2. The length of the CDR3 is 16 residues. CDR1 SGHDN and CDR2 FVKESK come from the germline V gene. The junction had 3 bases not matched to a gene; V was cut back by 1 base and J by 1 base. The CDR3 bases are TGTGCCAGCAGCCAAGTCGGGGAGGGGAACACCGGGGAGCTGTTTTTT. It is translated as CASSQVGEGNTGELFF.

V is TRBV6-5 and J is TRBJ2-1, with D possibly being TRBD1 (5 bases). V lost 7 bases and J lost 9, with 13 bases in between. Germline V gene data show CDR1 as MNHEY and CDR2 as SVGAGI. The CDR3 runs 12 residues. The CDR3 region is CASKGAGFEQFF. The CDR3 DNA reads as TGTGCCAGCAAAGGTGCAGGGTTTGAGCAGTTCTTC.

The genes are TRBV7-2 and TRBJ1-6; perhaps TRBD1 as D (5 bases). Deletions cut 2 bases from V and 7 bases from J, with 15 bases between. The CDR3 sequence is 16 residues long. CDR1 is SGHTA, CDR2 FQGNSA, per germline. CDR3 nucleotides: TGTGCCAGCAGCTTAAACACAGGAGCTCCCAATTCACCCCTCCACTTT. Its protein is CASSLNTGAPNSPLHF.

The sample holds a few counts of this clonotype. The chain uses TRBV3-1 and TRBJ2-1; weak D call: TRBD1 (6 bases). Trimming shortened V by 1 base and J by 9 bases, and 19 bases separated the two germline ends. Germline values: CDR1 LGHDT, CDR2 YNNKEL (reference sequence). The CDR3 sequence is 16 residues long. CDR3 amino acids: CASSQVTSSFRGEQFF. CDR3 coding DNA: TGTGCCAGCAGCCAAGTGACCTCTAGTTTCAGGGGTGAGCAGTTCTTC.

This clonotype was seen a handful of times. This chain joins TRBV15 and TRBJ2-7; D possibly uses TRBD1 or TRBD2 (5 bases each). The CDR3 has 12 amino acids. CDR1 LNHNV and CDR2 YYDKDF come from the germline V gene (reference sequence). V was pared by 1 base and J by 4 bases, with 5 bases between. The CDR3 reads CATSRGGYEQYF. DNA for the CDR3: TGTGCCACCAGCAGAGGGGGGTACGAGCAGTACTTC.

This chain connects TRBV9 to TRBJ1-2; unclear D gene. V shed 3 bases and J shed 4 bases, with 13 bases lying between them. CDR1 and CDR2 (germline): SGDLS, YYNGEE. This CDR3 has 14 amino acids. The CDR3 is CASSGRFASYGYTF. The CDR3, as DNA: TGTGCCAGCAGCGGGCGGTTCGCCAGCTATGGCTACACCTTC.

This clonotype was found many times. The rearrangement uses TRBV7-9 and TRBJ2-2; D is ambiguous. CDR1 and CDR2 from the germline V gene are SEHNR and FQNEAQ (reference sequence). The ends were cut back, 4 bases at V and 4 bases at J, with 4 bases in the middle. This CDR3 is built from 12 residues. The CDR3 DNA follows: TGTGCCAGCAGCTCCTCCACCGGGGAGCTGTTTTTT. This encodes CASSSSTGELFF. The whole variable domain, remainder taken from reference TRBV7-9 and TRBJ2-2, is DTGVSQNPRHKITKRGQNVTFRCDPISEHNRLYWYRQTLGQGPEFLTYFQNEAQLEKSRLLSDRFSAERPKGSFSTLEIQRTEQGDSAMYLCASSSSTGELFFGEGSRLTVL.

Concerning this clonotype itself: A read error may account for a junction end that differs from germline. The V and J genes are TRBV18 and TRBJ2-7, with 8 bases matching TRBD2. CDR3 length: 16 amino acids. CDR1 is KGHSH and CDR2 is LQKENI in the germline V gene. Here the CDR3 reads CASSPLITGGTYEHYF. The CDR3 bases are TGTGCCAGCTCACCCCTAATTACGGGAGGGACCTACGAGCATTACTTC.

This clonotype showed up just a few times. J is TRBJ2-1 and V is TRBV7-3; D call uncertain. Trimming took off 4 bases at V and 8 bases at J, with 18 bases between the two ends. The CDR3 totals 15 residues. The germline V gene has CDR1 SGHTA and CDR2 FQGTGA. DNA for the CDR3: TGTGCCAGCAGCTCAGCCGGGTCCCAACACGATGAGCAGTTCTTC. This translates into CASSSAGSQHDEQFF.

This chain links TRBV12-3 or TRBV12-4 with TRBJ2-1; maybe TRBD1 (6 bases). Between the trimmed V and J ends, which lost 5 bases and 7 bases, there was a span of 9 bases. The CDR3 covers 12 residues. The CDR3 here is CASSKQGNEQFF. The CDR3 coding sequence is TGTGCCAGCAGTAAACAGGGAAATGAGCAGTTCTTC.

V gene TRBV4-1 combines with J gene TRBJ2-5, with D unresolved. Trimming removed 4 bases from V and 1 base from J, with 13 bases in between. The CDR3 is 15 residues long. CDR1 is MGHRA, CDR2 YSYEKL, per germline. The CDR3 protein is CASSRLAPFQETQYF. The CDR3 DNA reads as TGCGCCAGCAGCCGATTGGCCCCGTTCCAAGAGACCCAGTACTTC.

This clonotype showed up just a few times. J is TRBJ2-3 and V is TRBV4-1; possible D gene TRBD1, 5 bases. Germline V lookup: CDR1 MGHRA, CDR2 YSYEKL. Trimming removed 1 base at V and 0 bases at J, with 8 bases between. This CDR3 contains 15 residues. In DNA, the CDR3 is TGCGCCAGCAGCCAAGGGGGCAGAAGCACAGATACGCAGTATTTT. This gives the protein CASSQGGRSTDTQYF.

This chain uses TRBV5-5 with TRBJ2-7, with D tentatively TRBD2 (7 bases). The V end lost 7 bases, the J end lost 5 bases, and 19 bases lay between the germline ends. The CDR3 runs to 14 residues. Germline CDR1 and CDR2: SGHKS and YYEKEE (reference sequence). The CDR3, as DNA: TGTGCCAGCCGAGGGGGGGAATCCTACCACGAGCAGTACTTC. Its protein product is CASRGGESYHEQYF.

The chain recombines TRBV20-1 with TRBJ1-5, with D maybe TRBD1 (5 bases). The CDR3 extends over 13 amino acids. The germline V and J ends were trimmed by 5 bases and 2 bases, with 10 bases remaining between them. Germline CDR1 reads DFQATT; CDR2 reads SNEGSKA (reference sequence). CDR3 amino acids: CSAVWGGNQPQHF. CDR3 bases: TGCAGTGCTGTTTGGGGGGGCAATCAGCCCCAGCATTTT.